There are many counts of the clone carrying this TCR beta chain. The data stem from a study of tumor-infiltrating lymphocytes in primary liver carcinoma. Trimming cost V 5 bases and J 6 bases, with 20 bases left between them. The CDR3 is made up of 15 amino acids. CDR1 and CDR2 from the germline V gene are SGHAT and FQNNGV. Germline DNA was extracted alongside blood RNA, which was obtained from unsorted whole blood. Blood samples of roughly 4.2 milliliters were drawn preoperatively. Making TCR beta cDNA involved approximately 520 ng total RNA and a constant-region primer. Slightly modified ARM-PCR served as the procedure for the TCR beta libraries. These libraries came from three rounds of nested multiplex PCR. PCR rounds one and two used TRBV1-TRBV30 forward primers with a C-beta reverse primer for 10 cycles each. MiXCR, run by TCRdb on the multiplex PCR reads, gives a single entry per CDR3 protein. This sample has approximately 330,000 distinct CDR3 sequences, with almost 65% found just once.

Sample: peripheral blood. This chain uses TRBV11-2 with TRBJ2-7; the D gene is possibly TRBD1 (5 bases). The receptor was derived from a man between 35 and 55 years old with primary liver carcinoma and hepatitis B virus infection. CDR3 protein: CASSTRQTSLGEQYF. DNA for the CDR3: TGTGCCAGCAGCACCCGACAGACTTCGTTGGGCGAGCAGTACTTC.